These 2 T cell receptor beta chains came from one sample sequenced in a study of blood T cell repertoires in COVID-19. Generated by immunoSEQ multiplex PCR, the TCRdb table keeps only in-frame clones and is missing some. The repertoire consists of 200,000 or so clones, with 88% occurring once and the leading ten covering approximately 1.7%. Sequencing used peripheral blood. All receptors derive from a man between 65 and 79 years old with acute or convalescent COVID-19.

The chain employs TRBV5-4 and TRBJ1-2; tentative D call: TRBD1 (6 bases). Germline CDR1 SGHNT, CDR2 YYREEE (reference sequence). V was cut by 0 bases and J by 3 bases, with 9 bases left in between. The CDR3 contains 14 residues. The CDR3 is CASSLDREHYGYTF. In DNA, the CDR3 is TGTGCCAGCAGCTTGGACAGGGAGCACTATGGCTACACCTTC.

Notes on this clone: Since the CDR3 does not end with the conserved phenylalanine or tryptophan, this likely comes from a read error. The limits of the CDR3 on the DNA are not certain, so only TCRdb's listed CDR3 is given. The chain carries TRBV4-2 and TRBJ1-1; the table's D gene call, TRBD1, was not cross checked with the DNA. The CDR3 has 14 amino acids, counting both end residues. Germline values: CDR1 LGHNA, CDR2 YNFKEQ. The CDR3 loop reads CASSQELRGGAGQV.